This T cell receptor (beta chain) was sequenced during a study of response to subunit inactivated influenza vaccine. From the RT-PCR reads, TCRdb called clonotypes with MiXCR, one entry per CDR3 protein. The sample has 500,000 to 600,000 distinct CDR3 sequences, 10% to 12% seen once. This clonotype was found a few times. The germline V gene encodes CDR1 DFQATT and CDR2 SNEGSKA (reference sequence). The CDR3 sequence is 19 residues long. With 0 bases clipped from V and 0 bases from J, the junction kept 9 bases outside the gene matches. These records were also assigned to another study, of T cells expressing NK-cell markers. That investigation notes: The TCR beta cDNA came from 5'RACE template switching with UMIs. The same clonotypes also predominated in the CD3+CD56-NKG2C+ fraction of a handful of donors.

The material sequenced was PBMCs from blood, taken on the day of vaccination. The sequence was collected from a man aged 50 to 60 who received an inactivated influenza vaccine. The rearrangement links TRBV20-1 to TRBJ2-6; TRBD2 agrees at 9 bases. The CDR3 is CSARDRKTSGSSGANVLTF. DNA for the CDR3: TGCAGTGCTAGAGATCGAAAGACTAGCGGCAGCTCTGGGGCCAACGTCCTGACTTTC.